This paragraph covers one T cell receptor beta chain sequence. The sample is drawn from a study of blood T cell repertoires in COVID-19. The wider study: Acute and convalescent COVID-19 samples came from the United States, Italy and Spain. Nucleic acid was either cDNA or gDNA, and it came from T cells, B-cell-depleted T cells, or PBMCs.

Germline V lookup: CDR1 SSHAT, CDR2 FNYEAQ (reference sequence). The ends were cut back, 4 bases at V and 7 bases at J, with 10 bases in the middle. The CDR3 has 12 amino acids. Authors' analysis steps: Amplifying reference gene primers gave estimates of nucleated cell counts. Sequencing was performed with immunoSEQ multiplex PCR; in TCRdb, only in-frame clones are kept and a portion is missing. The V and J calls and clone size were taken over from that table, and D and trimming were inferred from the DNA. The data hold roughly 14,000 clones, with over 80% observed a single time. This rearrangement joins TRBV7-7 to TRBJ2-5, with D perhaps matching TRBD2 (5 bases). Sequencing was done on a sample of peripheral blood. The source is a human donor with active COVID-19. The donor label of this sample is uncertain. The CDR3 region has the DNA TGTGCCAGCAGCTCCGGGGAACGGACCCAGTACTTC. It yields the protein CASSSGERTQYF.